The rows below give T cell receptor beta chains drawn from one sample of a study of human T cells and chemical hapten exposure. TCRdb re-analysed the RACE reads in MiXCR, keeping a single row per CDR3 protein. The table shows some 84,000 distinct CDR3 sequences, with less than 14% occurring only once. Sequencing used whole blood, obtained in connection with sensitization to the hapten diphenylcyclopropenone (DPC). These receptors all come from a woman between 50 and 59 years old with alopecia areata. Some clones in this sample may be carry-over from other donors' samples. Both conserved end residues are part of each CDR3. The D gene is left open where the match is weak. Some rows mark clone size as missing; the rest say once, few, many or name a class of expanded clone.

TRBJ1-3	-	TRBV12-3/TRBV12-4	few	CASSPSGGRRRNTIYF	TGTGCCAGCAGCCCCTCGGGGGGACGCAGACGAAACACCATATATTTT
TRBJ2-5	TRBD2	TRBV29-1	-	CSVVASGRIETQYF	TGCAGCGTTGTGGCTAGCGGGAGGATAGAGACCCAGTACTTC
TRBJ2-3	-	TRBV5-1	many	CASSPRAGENTDTQYF	TGCGCCAGCAGCCCGAGGGCAGGGGAAAACACAGATACGCAGTATTTT
TRBJ2-6	-	TRBV7-2	many	CASSLFRSSGANVLTF	TGTGCCAGCAGCTTATTCAGGAGCTCTGGGGCCAACGTCCTGACTTTC
TRBJ1-2	-	TRBV20-1	many	CSARDDGRGYGYTF	TGCAGTGCTAGGGATGATGGCAGGGGCTATGGCTACACCTTC
TRBJ2-1	-	TRBV5-6	many	CASSSPFVGKGFF	TGTGCCAGCAGCTCCCCCTTCGTCGGGAAGGGGTTCTTC
TRBJ1-1	TRBD1	TRBV20-1	many	CSARARGRAEAFF	TGCAGTGCTAGGGCCAGGGGGCGCGCTGAAGCTTTCTTT
TRBJ1-6	-	TRBV25-1	-	CASHPGYNSPLHF	TGTGCCAGCCACCCCGGGTATAATTCACCCCTCCACTTT
TRBJ2-7	TRBD1	TRBV19	many	CASSTGQGPYEQYF	TGTGCCAGTAGTACAGGACAGGGGCCCTACGAGCAGTACTTC
TRBJ2-7	TRBD2	TRBV19	many	CASSRVGTSGSYEQYF	TGTGCCAGCTCCCGGGTGGGCACTAGCGGGAGTTACGAGCAGTACTTC
TRBJ2-7	-	TRBV19	few	CASSPRSRGEYEQYF	TGTGCCAGTAGTCCGAGGTCCCGAGGGGAATACGAGCAGTACTTC